Listed below are T cell receptor beta chains from one sample, sequenced in a study of T cells and Merkel cell carcinoma outcomes. Clones were read by immunoSEQ multiplex PCR, and TCRdb kept only the in-frame ones, dropping some. The data hold approximately 10,000 clones, with roughly 95% observed a single time. Source material: tumor tissue from Merkel cell carcinoma. The receptors here all came from a human donor with Merkel cell carcinoma. The CDR3 runs from the conserved cysteine through the conserved F or W. A D gene is named only where the DNA matches it firmly. Some rows have no size entry. The others give once, few or many, or a class for an expanded clone.

d_gene	v_gene	j_gene	abundance	CDR3nt	CDR3aa
NA	TRBV5-3	TRBJ1-1	NA	TGTGCCAGAAGCTTAGTGGAGGGAGACACTGAAGCTTTCTTT	CARSLVEGDTEAFF
NA	TRBV29-1	TRBJ2-7	NA	TGCAGCGTTGAGACAGGCGTATCCTACGAGCAGTACTTC	CSVETGVSYEQYF
TRBD1	TRBV10-3	TRBJ1-1	NA	TGTGCCATCAGTGAACAGGGGGCATCAAACATTGAAGCTTTCTTT	CAISEQGASNIEAFF
TRBD2	TRBV7-2	TRBJ2-5	NA	TGTGCCAGCAGCCCAATACTAGCGGGAGGGCGGGAGACCCAGTACTTC	CASSPILAGGRETQYF
TRBD1	TRBV18	TRBJ2-7	NA	TGTGCCAGCTCCCCGGGACAGTACGAGCAGTACTTC	CASSPGQYEQYF
NA	TRBV28	TRBJ2-1	once	TGTGCCAGCAGACGCGCTAGCGCCAATGAGCAGTTCTTC	CASRRASANEQFF
NA	TRBV5-5	TRBJ2-7	NA	TGTGCCAGCAGCCGTTCCCGGGACGGTTCCTACGAGCAGTACTTC	CASSRSRDGSYEQYF
NA	TRBV7-6	TRBJ2-7	NA	TGTGCCAGCAGCTTAGAGCCCTACGAGCAGTACTTC	CASSLEPYEQYF
TRBD1	TRBV2	TRBJ2-7	NA	TGTGCCAGCAGGGACAGGGGATCTCCCGAGCAATACTTC	CASRDRGSPEQYF
TRBD2	TRBV4-2	TRBJ2-2	NA	TGTGCCAGCAGCCAGGCCGGACTAGCGGGAGGTGCCGGGGAGCTGTTTTTT	CASSQAGLAGGAGELFF
TRBD1	TRBV16	TRBJ1-5	NA	TGTGCCAGCAGTCGACAGGGTAATCAGCCCCAGCATTTT	CASSRQGNQPQHF
TRBD2	TRBV18	TRBJ2-2	NA	TGTGCCAGCTCACCCGGGACTAGCGGGAGGCATACCGGGGAGCTGTTTTTT	CASSPGTSGRHTGELFF
TRBD1	TRBV18	TRBJ2-7	NA	TGTGCCAGCTCACCGCCCGGGACAGGGTATGGTTTGGAGCAGTACTTC	CASSPPGTGYGLEQYF
NA	TRBV6-5	TRBJ2-7	NA	TGTGCCAGCGGCAGCTCGACCTACGAGCAGTACTTC	CASGSSTYEQYF
NA	TRBV2	TRBJ1-1	NA	TGTGCCAGCAGTGCAGACCCAAGGACTGAAGCTTTCTTT	CASSADPRTEAFF
NA	TRBV29-1	TRBJ2-4	NA	TGCAGCGTTGAAGATCGCAGGGGAGAAGCCAAAAACATTCAGTACTTC	CSVEDRRGEAKNIQYF
TRBD1	TRBV19	TRBJ1-5	NA	TGTGCCAGTAGTATCTTGGACAGGTATTCTGGCCAGCCCCAGCATTTT	CASSILDRYSGQPQHF